This T cell receptor beta chain was sequenced during a study of shared clonotypes between healthy human individuals. Study observations and caveats: A generally larger estimated richness was seen in naive subsets than in memory subsets. It was anticipated that sequencing depth would influence how many clonotypes donors shared.

Of note for this clone: Its antigen is not identified.

Generated by immunoSEQ multiplex PCR, the TCRdb table keeps only in-frame clones and is missing some. Of 980,000 or so clones detected, more than 75% appear once; the ten largest clones hold around 1.4%. The CDR3 has 15 amino acids. Between the trimmed V and J ends, which lost 2 bases and 2 bases, there was a span of 13 bases. In germline, CDR1 is SGHDT, CDR2 YYEEEE. The split of CD4+ cells yielded CD45RA+ naive and CD45RA-negative memory subsets. Sequencing used memory CD4+ T cells sorted from blood. The subset denotes: CD45RA-negative fraction. This sequence originates from a man between 18 and 35 years old in good health. The chain combines TRBV5-6 with TRBJ1-2, with a possible D match to TRBD1 (5 bases). The CDR3, as DNA: TGTGCCAGCAGCTTAATGGGGCGAGGAAACTATGGCTACACCTTC. It is translated as CASSLMGRGNYGYTF.